This TCR beta chain was captured in a study of OX40 agonist ivuxolimab in advanced cancers. The CDR3 extends over 20 amino acids. CDR1 is MDHEN, CDR2 SYDVKM, per germline. With V trimmed by 4 bases and J by 6 bases, 23 bases remained unmatched. Method: immunoSEQ multiplex PCR; TCRdb's copy keeps in-frame clones and lacks some. The sample includes about 13,000 clones, approximately 72% of them seen just once. The rearrangement uses TRBV28 and TRBJ2-7, with TRBD1 identical over 11 bases. The material sequenced was CD4+ or CD8+ T cells sorted from blood, taken in a trial of the OX40 agonist ivuxolimab. This TCR derives from an adult with an advanced solid tumor such as melanoma, head and neck, liver or kidney cancer. The CDR3 DNA follows: TGTGCCAGCAGTTACCTATCCGGGACAGGGGGTATGGGGGCCTTCGGCGAGCAGTACTTC. Amino acids: CASSYLSGTGGMGAFGEQYF.